A selection of T cell receptor beta chains follows, all from one sample in a study of blood T cell repertoires in COVID-19. Sequencing was performed with immunoSEQ multiplex PCR; in TCRdb, only in-frame clones are kept and a portion is missing. Of about 58,000 clones in the sample, 85% are singletons; the top ten hold under 5%. What was sequenced was peripheral blood. These receptors originate from a man between 40 and 49 years old with active COVID-19. Each CDR3 is given with its conserved first and last residue. Size is omitted from some rows. Given values are once, few, many or a class for expanded clones.

NA	TRBV15	TRBJ1-1	CATAMNTEAFF
NA	TRBV19	TRBJ2-2	CASSIMAGGRTGELFF
NA	TRBV4-2	TRBJ1-1	CASSQDLRDGAFF
NA	TRBV15	TRBJ1-1	CATSRDREGARAFF
NA	TRBV10-2	TRBJ1-1	CASSESAGMLNTEAFF
NA	TRBV27	TRBJ2-7	CASTPVGSGGTYEQYF
NA	TRBV18	TRBJ2-2	CASSPPSTGELFF
NA	TRBV5-1	TRBJ2-5	CASSHGTSGSRIETQYF
NA	TRBV7-8	TRBJ2-7	CASSWQTGGTYEQYF
NA	TRBV19	TRBJ2-5	CASNVAGGPGGAQYF
NA	TRBV28	TRBJ1-4	CAGLDRGSEKLFF
NA	TRBV28	TRBJ1-2	CASGVRGNYGYTF
NA	TRBV28	TRBJ2-1	CASTDTANNEQFF
few	TRBV30	TRBJ2-5	CAWSNRETQYF
NA	TRBV12-3/TRBV12-4	TRBJ2-2	CASSLVAAGELFF
once	TRBV30	TRBJ1-4	CALGSGTGEGEKLFF
NA	TRBV5-1	TRBJ1-1	CASSLSQVNTEAFF
NA	TRBV15	TRBJ1-5	CATSSSVNQPQHF
NA	TRBV10-3	TRBJ1-1	CAIGQGLTEAFF
NA	TRBV9	TRBJ2-3	CASIGLADPPDTQYF
NA	TRBV2	TRBJ1-4	CASNWGGQANEKLFF
NA	TRBV29-1	TRBJ2-7	CSVTGTGSSYEQYF
NA	TRBV24-1	TRBJ2-3	CATSDFDQGTDTQYF
NA	TRBV28	TRBJ2-3	CASSSTGLAGGAGTQYF
NA	TRBV7-9	TRBJ2-7	CASSLFQLGRYEQYF
few	TRBV5-4	TRBJ1-2	CASSLEQGYGYTF
NA	TRBV6-2/TRBV6-3	TRBJ2-1	CASSYSSGIVNEQFF
once	TRBV13	TRBJ2-7	CASDHSGRAGEQYF
NA	TRBV7-2	TRBJ2-7	CASSLAGQDPYEQYF
NA	TRBV28	TRBJ1-2	CASRTATGLYGYTF
NA	TRBV7-9	TRBJ2-7	CASSPVESLFYEQYF
NA	TRBV5-1	TRBJ1-1	CASSRQGGNTEAFF
once	TRBV11-2	TRBJ2-2	CASSSLYPQGAGELFF
once	TRBV6-5	TRBJ2-3	CASRYRTAQRTDTQYF